These T cell receptor beta chains were read from a single sample in a study of spatial heterogeneity in lung cancer. TCRdb used MiXCR to reprocess the 5' RACE reads, holding one entry per CDR3 protein. Among around 19,000 distinct CDR3 sequences, roughly a fifth were seen once, and the ten largest hold around 20%. This specimen consisted of PBMCs, obtained at surgery. These receptors were collected from a female donor with early-stage non-small cell lung cancer. Each CDR3 is given with its conserved first and last residue. Fields, in order: D gene, clone size, J gene, V gene, CDR3 DNA, CDR3 protein. The D gene is left open where the match is weak. Not all rows give a size; the values are once, few, many and, for expanded clones, a class.

. many TRBJ2-7 TRBV6-6 TGTGCCAGCAGTTACGCCAATTACGAGCAGTACTTC CASSYANYEQYF
. many TRBJ1-1 TRBV2 TGTGCCAGCAGTCCCTACACTGAAGCTTTCTTT CASSPYTEAFF
. many TRBJ1-2 TRBV19 TGTGCCAGTAGTATGGGAGGCCATCATAACTATGGCTACACCTTC CASSMGGHHNYGYTF
. many TRBJ1-1 TRBV29-1 TGCAGCGTGGTGACAGGTGGGAACACTGAAGCTTTCTTT CSVVTGGNTEAFF
. many TRBJ2-3 TRBV28 TGTGCCAGTTTTTCTGGGTATTCGTTGGATACGCAGTATTTT CASFSGYSLDTQYF
. medium-sized TRBJ2-2 TRBV5-4 TGTGCCAGCAGCCCGTTACCGGGGGAGCTGTTTTTT CASSPLPGELFF
. . TRBJ1-1 TRBV9 TGTGCCAGCAGCGTAGGAGGAGACACTGAAGCTTTCTTT CASSVGGDTEAFF
TRBD1 many TRBJ2-3 TRBV11-2 TGTGCCAGCAGCTTAACAGGGGCAGCTAGCACAGATACGCAGTATTTT CASSLTGAASTDTQYF
. . TRBJ2-2 TRBV6-6 TGTGCCAGCAGTTGGACGGGCACCGGGGAGCTGTTTTTT CASSWTGTGELFF
. . TRBJ2-7 TRBV5-1 TGCGCCAGCAGCCAATCTAAAGCCGCCTACGAGCAGTACTTC CASSQSKAAYEQYF
. few TRBJ2-7 TRBV11-1 TGTGCCAGCAGCTCGGGGACCCCTCTCTACTACGAGCAGTACTTC CASSSGTPLYYEQYF
. many TRBJ1-5 TRBV28 TGTGCCAGCAGTTTTGTGGCAGATCAGCCCCAGCATTTT CASSFVADQPQHF
. many TRBJ2-7 TRBV7-2 TGTGCCAGCAGCTTTTGGGGGGGCCACGAGCAGTACTTC CASSFWGGHEQYF
. medium-sized TRBJ2-3 TRBV4-2 TGTGCCAGCAGCCAAGTCCCAGATACGCAGTATTTT CASSQVPDTQYF
TRBD1 . TRBJ1-4 TRBV6-5 TGTGCCAGCAGATGGGGGACAGGAAATGAAAAACTGTTTTTT CASRWGTGNEKLFF
. many TRBJ2-7 TRBV28 TGTGCCAGCAGTGCAGGCAGGGTTCTGGGGTACGAGCAGTACTTC CASSAGRVLGYEQYF
. few TRBJ2-1 TRBV24-1 TGTGCCACCAGTGAATCCGGGAGCGGTGGTGAGCAGTTCTTC CATSESGSGGEQFF
TRBD1 many TRBJ2-7 TRBV7-2 TGTGCCAGCAGCTTCCGACAGGGGGGCCCCTACGAGCAGTACTTC CASSFRQGGPYEQYF
TRBD2 many TRBJ2-5 TRBV4-1 TGCGCCAGCAGCCAAATGGGACTAGCGGGAGTAGAGACCCAGTACTTC CASSQMGLAGVETQYF
TRBD1 many TRBJ1-1 TRBV7-9 TGTGCCAGCAGCGCTTTGGGACAGATCGCTCTGAACACTGAAGCTTTCTTT CASSALGQIALNTEAFF
. . TRBJ2-3 TRBV20-1 TGCAGCGGAACGGGGGGCCAAACAGATACGCAGTATTTT CSGTGGQTDTQYF
. . TRBJ1-1 TRBV20-1 TGCAGTGCTAGGCGGGCGGGAAGGGACACTGAAGCTTTCTTT CSARRAGRDTEAFF
. . TRBJ2-3 TRBV20-1 TGCAGTGCCGGGGACACGGGGGCGAGTGGGGTTACGCAGTATTTT CSAGDTGASGVTQYF
TRBD1 many TRBJ1-1 TRBV5-1 TGCGCCAGCAGCTCGAAGGACAGGGTAAAAACTGAAGCTTTCTTT CASSSKDRVKTEAFF
. . TRBJ2-3 TRBV20-1 TGCAGTGCACACAGATCGACAGTCTCAGGCGATACGCAGTATTTT CSAHRSTVSGDTQYF
. many TRBJ2-5 TRBV6-2/TRBV6-3 TGTGCCAGCAGTTACGGGGCCCAAGAGACCCAGTACTTC CASSYGAQETQYF
TRBD2 medium-sized TRBJ2-1 TRBV27 TGTGCCAGCAGTTCGACTAGCGGGAGCTCCGATGAGCAGTTCTTC CASSSTSGSSDEQFF
. many TRBJ2-3 TRBV7-6 TGTGCCAGCAGCCAAATCCGGGAAAGCACAGATACGCAGTATTTT CASSQIRESTDTQYF
TRBD2 many TRBJ2-1 TRBV19 TGTGCCAGTAAAGGGCGGGAGTTTAGGAATGAGCAGTTCTTC CASKGREFRNEQFF
. many TRBJ2-2 TRBV7-2 TGTGCCAGCAGCCCGGACGCGAACACCGGGGAGCTGTTTTTT CASSPDANTGELFF
. . TRBJ2-7 TRBV20-1 TGCAGTGCTAGAGATTATCAGGCATCCTACGAGCAGTACTTC CSARDYQASYEQYF
TRBD2 many TRBJ2-7 TRBV20-1 TGCACCACGGGGAACGGGACTAGCGGGTCCTACGAGCAGTACTTC CTTGNGTSGSYEQYF
. . TRBJ2-7 TRBV6-1 TGTGCCAGCAGTGACCCCTCTGGGGTAGGGAGATACGAGCAGTACTTC CASSDPSGVGRYEQYF
. many TRBJ2-3 TRBV28 TGTGCCAGCAGTTTCTCGGTCGCCCACGGGTTCGATACGCAGTATTTT CASSFSVAHGFDTQYF
TRBD1 few TRBJ2-5 TRBV6-6 TGTGCCAGCAAGTCGGCATACGGGGGACAGGGGGAGACCCAGTACTTC CASKSAYGGQGETQYF
TRBD1 . TRBJ2-5 TRBV24-1 TGTGCCACCAGTGATCCGTGGGGGACAGTCCAAGAGACCCAGTACTTC CATSDPWGTVQETQYF
TRBD1 once TRBJ1-6 TRBV7-9 TGTGCCAGCAGCTTTGGACAGGGAGGTTCACCCCTCCACTTT CASSFGQGGSPLHF
. few TRBJ1-2 TRBV21-1 TGTGCCAGCAACCCAGGTGGTGACGCTTATGGCTACACCTTC CASNPGGDAYGYTF
. medium-sized TRBJ2-7 TRBV11-3 TGTGCCAGCAGCTTAGCTTCGGACAGCTCCTACGAGCAGTACTTC CASSLASDSSYEQYF
. few TRBJ1-3 TRBV20-1 TGCAGTGCTAGGAGAACCGGAAACACCATATATTTT CSARRTGNTIYF
TRBD2 many TRBJ2-1 TRBV7-2 TGTGCCAGCAGCCCTCTCATGAGCGGGACGAACAATGAGCAGTTCTTC CASSPLMSGTNNEQFF
TRBD1 many TRBJ1-1 TRBV19 TGTGCCAGTAGTGGTTCAGGGGGGACTGAAGCTTTCTTT CASSGSGGTEAFF
. . TRBJ1-1 TRBV7-9 TGTGCCAGCAGCTTCGGGGGGCAGGCTGAAGCTTTCTTT CASSFGGQAEAFF
TRBD2 many TRBJ2-3 TRBV20-1 TGCAGTGCTAGGGGACTAGCATCCGACCCAGATACGCAGTATTTT CSARGLASDPDTQYF
TRBD2 medium-sized TRBJ2-3 TRBV4-2 TGTGCCAGCAGCCAAGAGGTGGCGGGAGCAGATACGCAGTATTTT CASSQEVAGADTQYF
TRBD1 medium-sized TRBJ2-5 TRBV19 TGTGCCAGTAGTATAATCCCCGGGACAGGCGGTGCCCAGTACTTC CASSIIPGTGGAQYF
TRBD1 many TRBJ1-6 TRBV5-6 TGTGCCAGCACCCTGACAGGGGACAATTCACCCCTCCACTTT CASTLTGDNSPLHF
. medium-sized TRBJ1-1 TRBV6-6 TGTGCCAGCAGATTCACAGGGATGAACACTGAAGCTTTCTTT CASRFTGMNTEAFF
TRBD1 many TRBJ2-7 TRBV4-1 TGCGCCAGCAGCCAATTTCAGACAGGGGGCTTATCCTACGAGCAGTACTTC CASSQFQTGGLSYEQYF
. medium-sized TRBJ2-1 TRBV7-2 TGTGCCAGCAGCGTTACCCGGCTGAGGAGCAAAAAAGGCGATGAGCAGTTCTTC CASSVTRLRSKKGDEQFF
TRBD2 . TRBJ2-1 TRBV7-9 TGTGCCAGCAGCCCCCGACCAAAGGCGGGAGAGGGCAATGAGCAGTTCTTC CASSPRPKAGEGNEQFF
TRBD2 . TRBJ2-7 TRBV29-1 TGCAGCGTTGAGGGACTAGCGGGGCCCTACGAGCAGTACTTC CSVEGLAGPYEQYF
. many TRBJ2-5 TRBV23-1 TGCGCCAGCAGTGCCCCACAGGGAGGCGCGGTTGCGGAAGAGACCCAGTACTTC CASSAPQGGAVAEETQYF
. many TRBJ2-1 TRBV7-9 TGTGCCAGCAGCTTAACTAGAGACAATGAGCAGTTCTTC CASSLTRDNEQFF
TRBD1 many TRBJ1-2 TRBV6-5 TGTGCCAGCAGAACCGGGACAGGACTCAGGAACTATGGCTACACCTTC CASRTGTGLRNYGYTF
. . TRBJ2-3 TRBV12-3/TRBV12-4 TGTGCCAGCAGTTTAATCCTTACAGATACGCAGTATTTT CASSLILTDTQYF
. . TRBJ2-4 TRBV2 TGTGCCAGCAGTAAAGACCAGGCAGGGGGGAACATTCAGTACTTC CASSKDQAGGNIQYF